These T cell receptor beta chains were read from a single sample in a study of low-dose radiotherapy and immunotherapy resistance in tumors. TCRdb re-analysed the reads in MiXCR, keeping a single row per CDR3 protein. Among 30,000 to 40,000 distinct CDR3 sequences listed, around 20% were seen once. Here the sequenced sample was PBMCs, taken after low-dose radiotherapy plus immunotherapy. The receptors here all came from a female donor with ovarian cancer. CDR3s include the opening cysteine and the closing phenylalanine or tryptophan. The D gene is left open where the match is weak. Clone size is given for some rows only: seen once, a few or many times, or a class if the clone is expanded.

J: TRBJ2-7; size: many; V: TRBV14; D: NA; CDR3: CASSQEAGLRSYEQYF; DNA: TGTGCCAGCAGCCAAGAAGCAGGACTAAGATCCTACGAGCAGTACTTC
J: TRBJ2-7; size: NA; V: TRBV5-1; D: NA; CDR3: CASSLALGTPAYEQYF; DNA: TGCGCCAGCAGCTTGGCCCTTGGGACACCGGCCTACGAGCAGTACTTC
J: TRBJ2-2; size: many; V: TRBV12-3/TRBV12-4; D: TRBD1; CDR3: CASSLAGGPGELFF; DNA: TGTGCCAGCAGTTTGGCAGGGGGCCCCGGGGAGCTGTTTTTT
J: TRBJ1-1; size: NA; V: TRBV10-3; D: NA; CDR3: CAISDNPRLGTEAFF; DNA: TGTGCCATCAGTGACAACCCTCGGCTGGGCACTGAAGCTTTCTTT
J: TRBJ1-5; size: few; V: TRBV23-1; D: NA; CDR3: CASSQSDMRGGYSNQPQHF; DNA: TGCGCCAGCAGTCAATCCGACATGAGGGGGGGATATAGCAATCAGCCCCAGCATTTT
J: TRBJ2-5; size: many; V: TRBV27; D: NA; CDR3: CASSFRTGETQYF; DNA: TGTGCCAGCAGCTTTAGGACGGGGGAGACCCAGTACTTC
J: TRBJ2-1; size: many; V: TRBV7-8; D: NA; CDR3: CASSLRGTYNNEQFF; DNA: TGTGCCAGCAGCTTACGGGGGACATACAACAATGAGCAGTTCTTC
J: TRBJ1-2; size: NA; V: TRBV6-5; D: TRBD1; CDR3: CASSSVRGLYGYTF; DNA: TGTGCCAGCAGTTCTGTCAGGGGGCTCTATGGCTACACCTTC
J: TRBJ2-7; size: many; V: TRBV6-2/TRBV6-3; D: TRBD1; CDR3: CASSYGTGGYEQYF; DNA: TGTGCCAGCAGTTACGGGACAGGGGGCTACGAGCAGTACTTC
J: TRBJ1-2; size: once; V: TRBV28; D: NA; CDR3: CASRRTVYGYTF; DNA: TGTGCCAGCAGGAGGACAGTCTATGGCTACACCTTC
J: TRBJ2-2; size: many; V: TRBV3-1; D: NA; CDR3: CASSQSSTGELFF; DNA: TGTGCCAGCAGCCAGTCTAGCACCGGGGAGCTGTTTTTT
J: TRBJ2-6; size: many; V: TRBV7-6; D: NA; CDR3: CASSARPSGANVLTF; DNA: TGTGCCAGCAGTGCGAGGCCGTCTGGGGCCAACGTCCTGACTTTC
J: TRBJ1-2; size: many; V: TRBV19; D: TRBD1; CDR3: CASSIPGQGARAYGYTF; DNA: TGTGCCAGTAGTATCCCGGGACAGGGGGCGCGAGCCTATGGCTACACCTTC
J: TRBJ2-2; size: many; V: TRBV5-1; D: TRBD2; CDR3: CASSPLMGSGDGAGELFF; DNA: TGCGCCAGCAGCCCCCTCATGGGGAGCGGGGATGGCGCCGGGGAGCTGTTTTTT
J: TRBJ2-7; size: many; V: TRBV7-9; D: NA; CDR3: CASSSPGRKPGEQYF; DNA: TGTGCCAGCAGCTCCCCGGGCCGAAAGCCGGGCGAGCAGTACTTC
J: TRBJ1-1; size: many; V: TRBV29-1; D: TRBD1; CDR3: CSEGQGAGEAFF; DNA: TGCAGCGAAGGACAGGGGGCGGGTGAAGCTTTCTTT
J: TRBJ1-1; size: many; V: TRBV28; D: TRBD1; CDR3: CASSGTGDWGTEAFF; DNA: TGTGCCAGCAGTGGGACAGGGGATTGGGGCACTGAAGCTTTCTTT
J: TRBJ2-7; size: many; V: TRBV29-1; D: TRBD2; CDR3: CSATLAGGEQYF; DNA: TGCAGCGCCACGCTAGCGGGGGGGGAGCAGTACTTC
J: TRBJ1-4; size: many; V: TRBV28; D: TRBD1; CDR3: CASSSYGTGDEKLFF; DNA: TGTGCCAGCAGTTCCTACGGGACAGGGGACGAAAAACTGTTTTTT
J: TRBJ2-1; size: many; V: TRBV7-2; D: TRBD2; CDR3: CASSFSGGPYEQFF; DNA: TGTGCCAGCAGCTTTAGCGGGGGGCCGTATGAGCAGTTCTTC
J: TRBJ2-1; size: many; V: TRBV30; D: TRBD1; CDR3: CAWSLTGTGGDEQFF; DNA: TGTGCCTGGAGCCTCACCGGGACAGGGGGCGATGAGCAGTTCTTC
J: TRBJ2-7; size: many; V: TRBV19; D: TRBD1; CDR3: CASSPAGQGYEQYF; DNA: TGTGCCAGTAGTCCCGCGGGACAGGGATACGAGCAGTACTTC
J: TRBJ2-1; size: NA; V: TRBV5-1; D: TRBD2; CDR3: CASRAGLAVNEQFF; DNA: TGCGCCAGCAGGGCGGGACTAGCAGTTAATGAGCAGTTCTTC
J: TRBJ2-5; size: many; V: TRBV18; D: NA; CDR3: CASSPDEGFTGVTQYF; DNA: TGTGCCAGCTCACCGGACGAGGGTTTTACCGGAGTGACCCAGTACTTC
J: TRBJ2-7; size: NA; V: TRBV28; D: NA; CDR3: CASSFLGYEQYF; DNA: TGTGCCAGCAGTTTTTTGGGCTACGAGCAGTACTTC
J: TRBJ2-5; size: many; V: TRBV3-1; D: NA; CDR3: CASSRRGGLETQYF; DNA: TGTGCCAGCAGCCGAAGGGGGGGGCTAGAGACCCAGTACTTC